This T cell receptor (beta chain) stems from a study of T cells in Graves' hyperthyroidism and ophthalmopathy. Graves' hyperthyroidism is called stable when ophthalmopathy does not progress within 18 months. Participants, patients aged 18 to 65, had newly diagnosed hyperthyroidism with a duration under 2 months. Pregnant or lactating patients were excluded, as were those with uncontrolled infection or other autoimmune disease. Trimming pared 3 bases from V and 8 bases from J, leaving 11 bases between. Germline V gene sequence: CDR1 LGHNA, CDR2 YNFKEQ. The CDR3 totals 13 residues. TCR beta CDR3 regions were amplified from RNA transcripts. The HTBI set primed first-round TCR CDR3 RT-PCR. Using its own MiXCR run on the multiplex PCR reads, TCRdb lists one record per CDR3 protein. The sample lists around 500,000 distinct CDR3 sequences, 14% occurring once.

This receptor was taken from a woman between 35 and 50 years old with Graves' hyperthyroidism. The V call is TRBV4-2, the J call TRBJ2-4, with D perhaps being TRBD1 or TRBD2 (5 bases each). The sequencing sample was made of blood. The CDR3 region has the DNA TGTGCCAGCAGCCAGAGGGAAGGGGACATTCAGTACTTC. Protein product: CASSQREGDIQYF.